This TCR beta chain was profiled in a study of blood T cells in healthy people across ages. This clonotype was found a few times. The CDR3 loop spans 15 amino acids. Trimming took 5 bases from V and 0 from J; bases not matched to a gene: 4. Germline CDR1 MNHEY, CDR2 SVGEGT. A sample-barcoded 5' primer and a J-beta primer mix were used in a second PCR of about 6 to 11 cycles. TCRdb passed the 5' RACE reads through MiXCR, listing each CDR3 protein once. Among 790,000 or so distinct CDR3 sequences, just over 55% were seen once, and the ten largest hold 25% to 30%. Sequencing was done on a sample of blood. The chain uses TRBV6-2 or TRBV6-3 and TRBJ1-5; 7 positions agree with TRBD1. This clonotype was obtained from a middle-aged man in good health. For the CDR3, the DNA is TGTGCCAGCAGTGTCCAGGGGGGTAGCAATCAGCCCCAGCATTTT. It encodes CASSVQGGSNQPQHF.